The clone carrying this TCR beta chain was observed a single time. The source of the sample is a study of blood T cell repertoires in COVID-19. Study-level information: Nucleic acid was either cDNA or gDNA, and it came from T cells, B-cell-depleted T cells, or PBMCs.

The CDR3 is 16 residues long. Germline-derived CDR1 and CDR2 are SGHAT and FQNNGV. Trimming took 2 bases from V and 7 from J; bases not matched to a gene: 10. Each participant's cohort was designated according to participant-reported clinical history. Resolution of symptoms, clearance, or two negative PCRs was present in recovered Cohort 3 donors. Original processing notes: Using reference gene primer amplification, nucleated cell counts were estimated. Libraries were prepared by immunoSEQ multiplex PCR; TCRdb keeps only in-frame clonotypes and omits some of them. V, J and clone size were drawn from that table, and D and trimming were deduced from the DNA. The sample includes around 160,000 clones, 80% seen only once; the top ten take roughly 3.4%.

The chain recombines TRBV11-2 with TRBJ1-2, with 10 bases lining up with TRBD1. Sequenced input: PBMCs or T cells enriched from blood (not recorded which). This TCR came from a woman aged 60-75 years who had recovered from COVID-19. CDR3 sequence reads: CASSLSGLTGGAGYTF. CDR3 nucleotides: TGTGCCAGCAGCTTATCTGGGCTGACAGGGGGCGCTGGCTACACCTTC. The variable domain in full, with the rest retrieved from reference TRBV11-2 and TRBJ1-2, is EAGVAQSPRYKIIEKRQSVAFWCNPISGHATLYWYQQILGQGPKLLIQFQNNGVVDDSQLPKDRFSAERLKGVDSTLKIQPAKLEDSAVYLCASSLSGLTGGAGYTFGSGTRLTVV.